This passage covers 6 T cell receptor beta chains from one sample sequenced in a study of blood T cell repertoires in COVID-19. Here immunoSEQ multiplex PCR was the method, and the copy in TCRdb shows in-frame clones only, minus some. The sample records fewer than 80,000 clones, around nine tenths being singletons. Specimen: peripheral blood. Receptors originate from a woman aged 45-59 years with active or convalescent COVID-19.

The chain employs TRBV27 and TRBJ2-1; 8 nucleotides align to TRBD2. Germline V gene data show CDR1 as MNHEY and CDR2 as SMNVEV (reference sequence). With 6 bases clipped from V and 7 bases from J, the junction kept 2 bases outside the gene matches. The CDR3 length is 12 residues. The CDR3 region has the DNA TGTGCCAGCAGCACTAGCGGAAATGAGCAGTTCTTC. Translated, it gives CASSTSGNEQFF.

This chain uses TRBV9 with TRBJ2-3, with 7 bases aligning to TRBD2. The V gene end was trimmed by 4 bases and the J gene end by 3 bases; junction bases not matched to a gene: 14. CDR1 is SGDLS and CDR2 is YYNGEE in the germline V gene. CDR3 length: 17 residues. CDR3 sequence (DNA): TGTGCCAGCAGCCCCCTGGGGGGAGGGCCTCCAACAGATACGCAGTATTTT. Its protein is CASSPLGGGPPTDTQYF.

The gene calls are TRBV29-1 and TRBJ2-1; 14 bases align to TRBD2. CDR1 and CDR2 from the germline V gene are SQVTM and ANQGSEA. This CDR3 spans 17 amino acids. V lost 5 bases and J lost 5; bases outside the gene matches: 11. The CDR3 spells CSVSGTSGSGENNEQFF. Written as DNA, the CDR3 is TGCAGCGTTTCAGGGACTAGCGGGAGCGGCGAGAACAATGAGCAGTTCTTC.

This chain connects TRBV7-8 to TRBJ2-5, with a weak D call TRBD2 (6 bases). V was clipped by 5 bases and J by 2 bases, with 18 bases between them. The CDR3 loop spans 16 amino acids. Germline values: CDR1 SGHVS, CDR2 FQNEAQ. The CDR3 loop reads CASSPIRSGVQETQYF. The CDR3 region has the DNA TGTGCCAGCAGCCCAATTCGTAGCGGTGTACAAGAGACCCAGTACTTC.

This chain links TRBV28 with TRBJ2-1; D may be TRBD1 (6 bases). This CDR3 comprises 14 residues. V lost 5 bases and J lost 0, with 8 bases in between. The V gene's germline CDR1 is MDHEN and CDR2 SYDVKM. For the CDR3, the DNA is TGTGCCAGCAGTCAGGGGAGCTCCTACAATGAGCAGTTCTTC. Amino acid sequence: CASSQGSSYNEQFF.

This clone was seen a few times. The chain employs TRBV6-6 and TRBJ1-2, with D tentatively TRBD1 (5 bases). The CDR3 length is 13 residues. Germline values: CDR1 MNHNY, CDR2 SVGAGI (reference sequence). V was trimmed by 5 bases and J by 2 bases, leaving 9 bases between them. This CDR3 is CASSRQNNYGYTF. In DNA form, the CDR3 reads TGTGCCAGCAGTAGACAGAACAACTATGGCTACACCTTC.